A selection of T cell receptor beta chains follows, all from one sample in a study of blood T cell repertoires in COVID-19. Profiling relied on immunoSEQ multiplex PCR, and the TCRdb table lists in-frame clones only, not all of them. The table has more than 25,000 clones, approximately 80% seen once. The specimen was peripheral blood. These receptors were collected from a human donor in a cohort sampled during active COVID-19. Both conserved end residues are part of each CDR3. The order of the fields is clone size, CDR3 length, V gene, D gene, J gene, CDR3 DNA, CDR3 protein. The D gene is left open where the match is weak. The size field is filled for only some rows; it gives once, few, many or a size class.

.	19	TRBV6-8	.	TRBJ1-3	TGTGCCAGCAGTTACTCGAAATTCTGCGGGTGGAGGTCTGGAAACACCATATATTTT	CASSYSKFCGWRSGNTIYF
.	15	TRBV19	TRBD2	TRBJ2-1	TGTGCCAGTTCCCCCGGGACTAGCGGGGCAGGTGAGCAGTTCTTC	CASSPGTSGAGEQFF
.	15	TRBV9	.	TRBJ2-3	TGTGCCAGCAGCGAGTATGACAGCCCCACAGATACGCAGTATTTT	CASSEYDSPTDTQYF
once	15	TRBV6-2/TRBV6-3	.	TRBJ1-1	TGTGCCAGCAGTTACTCGATCCCGGGGAGCACTGAAGCTTTCTTT	CASSYSIPGSTEAFF
.	17	TRBV27	TRBD2	TRBJ2-7	TGTGCCAGCAGTTTAACCTTTACTAGCGGGACGGCTTACGAGCAGTACTTC	CASSLTFTSGTAYEQYF
.	19	TRBV27	TRBD2	TRBJ2-1	TGTGCCAGCAGTTTATCGACATCCCCTAGCGGGAGGGGATTGGGTGAGCAGTTCTTC	CASSLSTSPSGRGLGEQFF
.	17	TRBV4-2	TRBD2	TRBJ2-3	TGTGCCAGCAGCCAAGGGCTAGCGGGGGGGATCGCAGATACGCAGTATTTT	CASSQGLAGGIADTQYF
.	15	TRBV6-5	TRBD1	TRBJ2-7	TGTGCCAGCAGTTACTCGAGAACGGACAGGTACGAGCAGTACTTC	CASSYSRTDRYEQYF
.	13	TRBV30	TRBD1	TRBJ1-1	TGTGCCTGGAGTGTCGGCAGGGGGGTTGAAGCTTTCTTT	CAWSVGRGVEAFF
.	15	TRBV18	.	TRBJ2-4	TGTGCCAGCTCACCACCGAGTTTAGCCAAAAACATTCAGTACTTC	CASSPPSLAKNIQYF
few	15	TRBV21-1	.	TRBJ2-7	TGTGCCAGCAGCAAGGGGGCGGCCGGTGCCTACGAGCAGTACTTC	CASSKGAAGAYEQYF
.	15	TRBV6-2/TRBV6-3	.	TRBJ1-2	TGTGCCAGCAGTCTGCTCGACAGTTCTAACTATGGCTACACCTTC	CASSLLDSSNYGYTF
.	14	TRBV4-2	TRBD1	TRBJ1-5	TGTGCCAGCAGCCGGCAGGGGGCAGGTCAGCCCCAGCATTTT	CASSRQGAGQPQHF
.	13	TRBV5-1	.	TRBJ1-2	TGCGCCAGCAGCTTCGGGACACTCGATGGCTACACCTTC	CASSFGTLDGYTF
.	15	TRBV18	.	TRBJ2-7	TGTGCCAGCTCAGGGACGGGGGTTCAAAACTACGAGCAGTACTTC	CASSGTGVQNYEQYF
.	16	TRBV5-4	.	TRBJ2-1	TGTGCCAGCAGCTTGGGTGAGTGGGAGGAGATCAATGAGCAGTTCTTC	CASSLGEWEEINEQFF
.	15	TRBV5-1	TRBD1	TRBJ2-1	TGCGCCAGCAGCTTGGGGGGACAGGGGTTGAATGAGCAGTTCTTC	CASSLGGQGLNEQFF
few	17	TRBV24-1	TRBD2	TRBJ2-1	TGTGCCACCAGTGACCCTGGACTAGCGGATACCTACAATGAGCAGTTCTTC	CATSDPGLADTYNEQFF
.	16	TRBV28	TRBD2	TRBJ2-3	TGTGCCAGCAGCTCAAGTCGACTAGCGAAGACAGATACGCAGTATTTT	CASSSSRLAKTDTQYF
.	18	TRBV5-1	TRBD2	TRBJ2-3	TGCGCCAGCGCCTCTCGGACTAGCGGGGGCCTTTTAACAGATACGCAGTATTTT	CASASRTSGGLLTDTQYF
.	15	TRBV3-1/TRBV3-2	.	TRBJ1-5	TGTGCCAGCAGCCAGGGCTTGATCGGCAATCAGCCCCAGCATTTT	CASSQGLIGNQPQHF
.	19	TRBV11-2	.	TRBJ1-1	TGTGCCAGCAGCTTTAGCCCCTTTCTGAGTGACTCCAGAGGGACTGAAGCTTTCTTT	CASSFSPFLSDSRGTEAFF
.	15	TRBV19	.	TRBJ1-5	TGTGCCAGTACTCTAACAGGGAATAGCAATCAGCCCCAGCATTTT	CASTLTGNSNQPQHF
.	14	TRBV3-1/TRBV3-2	.	TRBJ1-5	TGTGCCAGCAACAAAAAGGGGAACAATCAGCCCCAGCATTTT	CASNKKGNNQPQHF
few	18	TRBV3-1/TRBV3-2	TRBD2	TRBJ2-5	TGTGCCAGCAGCGCGGACCTTTCTAGCGGGGGGGAGTTTGAGACCCAGTACTTC	CASSADLSSGGEFETQYF
.	15	TRBV28	.	TRBJ1-5	TGTGCCAGCAGTTACCCCCGGGACAACAATCAGCCCCAGCATTTT	CASSYPRDNNQPQHF
.	15	TRBV7-6	.	TRBJ1-5	TGTGCCAGCAGCTTAGGGGGCAGGAGCAATCAGCCCCAGCATTTT	CASSLGGRSNQPQHF
.	15	TRBV15	TRBD2	TRBJ2-3	TGTGCCACCAGCAGAGATTATGGGAGGGGCGATACGCAGTATTTT	CATSRDYGRGDTQYF